The sequence of this T cell receptor (beta chain) was determined in a study of CD8+ T cells in alopecia areata. RNA, once extracted, was reverse transcribed into cDNA for use as the sequencing template. Assay: immunoSEQ multiplex PCR; the TCRdb copy retains only in-frame clones and omits some. This table holds 160,000 or so clones, under 70% found once. Treatment: oral pan-JAK inhibitor, 5-10 mg twice daily. In its sample, this clone was seen once. Its antigen remains unknown. General study results and limits: Scalp and blood retained many expanded lesional clones during tofacitinib.

The CDR3 runs 16 residues. From germline, CDR1 is SGDLS and CDR2 YYNGEE. Trimming removed 4 bases from V and 3 bases from J, with 19 bases in between. The source was CD4+ T cells sorted from blood, collected at week 4, from a patient treated with tofacitinib. The TCR sequence derives from a human donor with alopecia areata. V gene TRBV9 combines with J gene TRBJ2-5; maybe TRBD2 (6 bases). CDR3 coding DNA: TGTGCCAGCAGCTCTCGTCCCGGGACGGGGGAAGAGACCCAGTACTTC. It encodes CASSSRPGTGEETQYF. The whole variable domain, filled in from reference TRBV9 and TRBJ2-5, reads DSGVTQTPKHLITATGQRVTLRCSPRSGDLSVYWYQQSLDQGLQFLIQYYNGEERAKGNILERFSAQQFPDLHSELNLSSLELGDSALYFCASSSRPGTGEETQYFGPGTRLLVL.